The TCR beta chain described here comes from a study of blood T cells in healthy people across ages. Sample-barcoded 5' priming and a J-beta primer mix drove a second PCR of about 7 to 11 cycles. In TCRdb, the 5' RACE reads were re-called with MiXCR into one record per CDR3 protein. The table has some 1,500,000 distinct CDR3 sequences, under 55% seen once; the top ten hold just over 4%. The J segment lost 4 bases and the V segment lost 7 bases, leaving 8 bases of the junction unmatched. This CDR3 contains 14 residues. Per the germline V gene, CDR1 is ENHRY and CDR2 is SYGVKD. This clonotype turned up a few times.

The specimen sequenced was blood. The V call is TRBV10-3, the J call TRBJ2-7, with 9 bases that match TRBD1. This sequence originates from a woman aged 18 to 35 in good health. CDR3 sequence (DNA): TGTGCCATCAACCCGGGACAGGGATGGTACGAGCAGTACTTC. Protein: CAINPGQGWYEQYF.